Detailed here is one T cell receptor (beta chain). The antigen remains unidentified. This sample is drawn from a study of regulatory T cells in long-lasting Graves disease. Sample time point: persistent/refractory GD, antithyroid drugs over 5 years with positive TRAb. Following extraction of RNA from PBMCs, that RNA was used to make the TCR library. This CDR3 is built from 18 residues. Germline loops: CDR1 MNHEY, CDR2 SMNVEV (reference sequence). V lost 8 bases, J lost 2 bases, and 19 bases stayed unmatched. Sequencing libraries for TCR beta were prepared with iRepertoire HTBI primers and Arm-PCR of CDR3 regions. TCRdb itself ran the multiplex PCR reads through MiXCR, one entry per CDR3 protein. The sample consists of 400,000 to 500,000 distinct CDR3 sequences, 20% to 25% of them appearing once. Broader study findings: There was favoring of TRBV28, TRBJ1-2 and TRBJ2-5 in persistent disease. Examination was confined to peripheral blood, excluding thyroid tissue.

J is TRBJ2-3 and V is TRBV27; 7 bases match TRBD2. This sequence was found in a female donor with Graves disease. This specimen consisted of peripheral blood mononuclear cells (PBMCs), obtained when the disease was refractory, from a patient treated with antithyroid drugs. As DNA, the CDR3 is TGTGCCAGCTCTAGCGGTCCCCGGGACTATGGTTTCACAGATACGCAGTATTTT. Translation gives CASSSGPRDYGFTDTQYF.